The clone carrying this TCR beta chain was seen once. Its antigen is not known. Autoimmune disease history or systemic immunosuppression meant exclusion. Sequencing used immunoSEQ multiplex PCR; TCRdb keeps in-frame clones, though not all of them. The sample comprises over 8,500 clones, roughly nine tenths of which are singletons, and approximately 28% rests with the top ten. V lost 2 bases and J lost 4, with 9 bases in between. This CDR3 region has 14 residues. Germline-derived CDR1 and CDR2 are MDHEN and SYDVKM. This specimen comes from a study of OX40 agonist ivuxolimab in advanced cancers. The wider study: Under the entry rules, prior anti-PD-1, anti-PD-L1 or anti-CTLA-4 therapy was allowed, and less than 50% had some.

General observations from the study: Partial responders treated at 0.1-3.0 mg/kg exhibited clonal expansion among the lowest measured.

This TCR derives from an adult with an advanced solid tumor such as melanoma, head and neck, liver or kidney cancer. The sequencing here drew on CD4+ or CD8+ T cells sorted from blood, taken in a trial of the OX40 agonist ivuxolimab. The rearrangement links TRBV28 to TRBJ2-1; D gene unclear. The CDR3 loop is CASSLHAEYNEQFF. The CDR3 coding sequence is TGTGCCAGCAGTTTACATGCGGAGTACAATGAGCAGTTCTTC.